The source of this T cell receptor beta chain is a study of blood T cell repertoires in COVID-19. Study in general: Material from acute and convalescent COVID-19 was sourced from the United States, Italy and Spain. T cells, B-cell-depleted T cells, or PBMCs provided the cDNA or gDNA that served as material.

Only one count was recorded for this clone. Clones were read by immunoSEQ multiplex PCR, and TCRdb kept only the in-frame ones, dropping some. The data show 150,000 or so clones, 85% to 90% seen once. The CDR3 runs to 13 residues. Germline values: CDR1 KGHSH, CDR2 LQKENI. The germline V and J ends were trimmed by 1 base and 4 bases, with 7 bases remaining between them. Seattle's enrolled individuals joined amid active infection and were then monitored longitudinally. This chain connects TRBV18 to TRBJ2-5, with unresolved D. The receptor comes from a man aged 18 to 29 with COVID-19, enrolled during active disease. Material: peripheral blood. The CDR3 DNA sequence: TGTGCCAGCTCACCACTCGTCAGAGAGACCCAGTACTTC. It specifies CASSPLVRETQYF.